Shown below are 11 T cell receptor beta chains from a single sample sequenced in a study of T-cell memory formation after mild COVID-19. TCRdb independently ran MiXCR on the 5' RACE reads; one entry per CDR3 protein. Of 280,000 or so distinct CDR3 sequences listed, approximately 18% are singletons. Sequencing used PBMCs or a T cell subset sorted from them (not recorded which). Receptors were obtained from a man younger than 35 who had mild COVID-19 (a few samples of this study predate the infection). Cell type and time point are not known.

This clonotype was seen a handful of times. The V gene is TRBV7-9, the J gene TRBJ1-6; D remains ambiguous. The CDR3 covers 18 residues. Germline CDR1 SEHNR, CDR2 FQNEAQ (reference sequence). The germline V and J ends were trimmed by 4 bases and 0 bases, with 16 bases remaining between them. The CDR3 is CASSSRTALSSYNSPLHF. The CDR3 DNA is TGTGCCAGCAGCTCAAGGACGGCTTTAAGCTCCTATAATTCACCCCTCCACTTT.

The gene calls are TRBV7-2 and TRBJ2-3, with a possible D match to TRBD2 (5 bases). Trimming left V 2 bases short and J 6 bases short, with 9 bases between. The CDR3 consists of 13 residues. CDR1 is SGHTA and CDR2 is FQGNSA in the germline V gene. This CDR3 is CASSLNQRDTQYF. CDR3 DNA sequence: TGTGCCAGCAGCTTAAACCAGCGGGATACGCAGTATTTT.

The J gene is TRBJ2-2, the V gene TRBV6-5, with no clear D. Trimming took 5 bases from V and 5 from J, leaving 9 bases between them. Germline V gene sequence: CDR1 MNHEY, CDR2 SVGAGI. CDR3 length: 13 residues. CDR3 sequence: CASSRYLTGELFF. The CDR3 DNA reads TGTGCCAGCAGTCGATATCTAACCGGGGAGCTGTTTTTT.

The chain carries TRBV5-4 and TRBJ2-3; D gene ambiguous. Trimming left V 4 bases short and J 2 bases short, with 14 bases between. The germline V gene encodes CDR1 SGHNT and CDR2 YYREEE (reference sequence). The CDR3 extends over 15 amino acids. Written as DNA, the CDR3 is TGTGCCAGCAGCGTTTCCTTAGAGATCACAGATACGCAGTATTTT. Residues: CASSVSLEITDTQYF.

The chain links TRBV19 to TRBJ1-1; D ambiguous. The V and J ends lost 8 bases and 0 bases respectively, with 13 bases between them. This CDR3 is 14 amino acids long. Germline V lookup: CDR1 LNHDA, CDR2 SQIVND (reference sequence). The CDR3 DNA follows: TGTGCCAGTCCGCTCCCGAGATTGAACACTGAAGCTTTCTTT. As protein: CASPLPRLNTEAFF. The whole variable domain, filled in from reference TRBV19 and TRBJ1-1, reads DGGITQSPKYLFRKEGQNVTLSCEQNLNHDAMYWYRQDPGQGLRLIYYSQIVNDFQKGDIAEGYSVSREKKESFPLTVTSAQKNPTAFYLCASPLPRLNTEAFFGQGTRLTVV.

The V gene is TRBV30, the J gene TRBJ2-1; D gene unclear. CDR3 length: 12 amino acids. Deletions cut 2 bases from V and 6 bases from J, with 8 bases between. Germline CDR1 and CDR2: GTSNPN and SVGIG (reference sequence). CDR3 nucleotides: TGTGCCTGGAGTAGGCAGGTCAATGAGCAGTTCTTC. It is translated as CAWSRQVNEQFF.

The chain joins TRBV4-3 to TRBJ1-3; no firm D call. V was clipped by 0 bases and J by 2 bases, with 8 bases between them. The CDR3 sequence is 15 residues long. Germline values: CDR1 LGHNA, CDR2 YSLEER. CDR3 in amino acids: CASSQDSQPGNTIYF. The CDR3 nucleotides read TGCGCCAGCAGCCAAGATAGTCAGCCTGGAAACACCATATATTTT.

The V gene is TRBV6-5, the J gene TRBJ2-7; TRBD1 agrees at 7 bases. From germline, CDR1 is MNHEY and CDR2 SVGAGI. CDR3 size: 14 residues. V was pared by 5 bases and J by 6 bases, with 10 bases of the junction left unmatched. In DNA, the CDR3 is TGTGCCAGCAGTCCACGTACAGGGGTGGGCGAGCAGTACGTC. It encodes CASSPRTGVGEQYV.

The gene calls are TRBV5-1 and TRBJ2-5, with a possible D match to TRBD1 (5 bases). The CDR3 loop spans 15 amino acids. Germline V gene data show CDR1 as SGHRS and CDR2 as YFSETQ. V was trimmed by 5 bases and J by 1 base, leaving 15 bases between them. This chain's CDR3 is CASSRIRGIQETQYF. In DNA, the CDR3 is TGCGCCAGCAGTCGTATAAGGGGCATCCAAGAGACCCAGTACTTC.

This clonotype was seen more than once but under ten times. J is TRBJ2-7 and V is TRBV13; a possible D gene is TRBD1 (6 bases). CDR1 is PRHDT and CDR2 is FYEKMQ in the germline V gene (reference sequence). The CDR3 has 14 amino acids. With 4 bases removed from V and 2 bases from J, the gap between germline ends came to 12 bases. CDR3 sequence reads: CASSSPGTPYEQYF. CDR3 sequence (DNA): TGTGCCAGCAGCTCCCCCGGGACACCCTACGAGCAGTACTTC.

The CDR3 nucleotides read TGTGCCACCCAGACTAGCGGCACAGATACGCAGTATTTT. This codes for CATQTSGTDTQYF. J is TRBJ2-3 and V is TRBV15; 8 nucleotides line up with TRBD2. The junction had 2 bases not matched to a gene; V was cut back by 8 bases and J by 1 base. Germline CDR1 LNHNV, CDR2 YYDKDF (reference sequence). The CDR3 consists of 13 residues.